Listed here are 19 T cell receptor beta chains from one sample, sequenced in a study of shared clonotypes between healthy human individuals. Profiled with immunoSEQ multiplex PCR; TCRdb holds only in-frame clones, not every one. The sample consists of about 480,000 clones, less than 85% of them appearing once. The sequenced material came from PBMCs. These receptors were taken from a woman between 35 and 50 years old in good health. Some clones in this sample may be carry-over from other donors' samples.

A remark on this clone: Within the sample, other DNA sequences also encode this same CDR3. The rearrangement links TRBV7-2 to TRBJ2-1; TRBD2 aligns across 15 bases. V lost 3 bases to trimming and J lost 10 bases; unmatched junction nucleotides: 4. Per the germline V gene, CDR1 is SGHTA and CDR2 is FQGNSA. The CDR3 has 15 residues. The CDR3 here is CASSFGLAGGGEQFF. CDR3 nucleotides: TGTGCCAGCAGCTTTGGACTAGCGGGAGGGGGCGAGCAGTTCTTC.

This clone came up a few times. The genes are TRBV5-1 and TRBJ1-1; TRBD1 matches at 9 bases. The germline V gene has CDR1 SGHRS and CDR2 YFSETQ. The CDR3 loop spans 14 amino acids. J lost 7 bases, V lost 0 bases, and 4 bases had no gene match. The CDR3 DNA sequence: TGCGCCAGCAGCTTGGGGCCGGGACAGGGTGAAGCTTTCTTT. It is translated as CASSLGPGQGEAFF. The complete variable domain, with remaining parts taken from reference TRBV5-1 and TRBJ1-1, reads KAGVTQTPRYLIKTRGQQVTLSCSPISGHRSVSWYQQTPGQGLQFLFEYFSETQRNKGNFPGRFSGRQFSNSRSEMNVSTLELGDSALYLCASSLGPGQGEAFFGQGTRLTVV.

The chain's CDR3 is CASSQVQGGLSEQYF. CDR3 coding DNA: TGCGCCAGCAGCCAAGTACAGGGGGGTCTCTCCGAGCAGTACTTC. The rearrangement links TRBV4-3 to TRBJ2-7; 8 bases agree with TRBD1. Germline-derived CDR1 and CDR2 are LGHNA and YSLEER. This CDR3 has 15 amino acids. V lost 1 base to trimming and J lost 6 bases; unmatched junction nucleotides: 8.

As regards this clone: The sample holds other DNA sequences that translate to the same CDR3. CDR3 protein: CASSLAGQGYQPQHF. The CDR3 bases are TGTGCCAGCAGCTTAGCTGGACAGGGCTATCAGCCCCAGCATTTT. V is TRBV7-2 and J is TRBJ1-5, with 8 bases lining up with TRBD1. In germline, CDR1 is SGHTA, CDR2 FQGNSA. There are 15 residues in the CDR3. V shed 0 bases, J shed 5 bases, and the junction held 3 bases outside the gene matches.

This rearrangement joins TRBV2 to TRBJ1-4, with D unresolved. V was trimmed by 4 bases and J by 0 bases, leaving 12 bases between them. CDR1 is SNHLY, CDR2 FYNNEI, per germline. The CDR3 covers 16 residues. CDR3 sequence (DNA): TGTGCCAGCAGTGCATTAGGGAGTGCAACTAATGAAAAACTGTTTTTT. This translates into CASSALGSATNEKLFF.

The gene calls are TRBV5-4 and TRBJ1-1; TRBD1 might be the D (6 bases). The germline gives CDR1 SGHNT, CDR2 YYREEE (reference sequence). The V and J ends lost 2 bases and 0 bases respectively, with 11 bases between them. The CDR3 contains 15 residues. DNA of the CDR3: TGTGCCAGCAGCTTTTTAGGGGGGATGAACACTGAAGCTTTCTTT. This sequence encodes CASSFLGGMNTEAFF.

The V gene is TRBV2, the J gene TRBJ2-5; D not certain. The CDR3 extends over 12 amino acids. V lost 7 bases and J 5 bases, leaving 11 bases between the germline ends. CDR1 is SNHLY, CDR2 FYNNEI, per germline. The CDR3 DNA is TGTGCCAGCACCGCTCTGGGGGAGACCCAGTACTTC. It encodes CASTALGETQYF.

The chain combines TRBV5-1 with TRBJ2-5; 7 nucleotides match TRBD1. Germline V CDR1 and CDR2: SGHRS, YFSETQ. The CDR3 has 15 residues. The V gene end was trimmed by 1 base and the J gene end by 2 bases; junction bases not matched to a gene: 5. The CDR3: CASSLLGTVQETQYF. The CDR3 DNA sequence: TGCGCCAGCAGCTTGCTCGGGACAGTTCAAGAGACCCAGTACTTC.

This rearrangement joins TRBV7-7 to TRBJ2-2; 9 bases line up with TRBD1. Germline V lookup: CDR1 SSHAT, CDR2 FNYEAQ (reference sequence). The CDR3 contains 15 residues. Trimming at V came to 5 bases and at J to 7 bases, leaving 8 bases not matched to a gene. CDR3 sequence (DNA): TGTGCCAGCAGCCCCCGGGACAGGGAGTACGGGGAGCTGTTTTTT. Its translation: CASSPRDREYGELFF.

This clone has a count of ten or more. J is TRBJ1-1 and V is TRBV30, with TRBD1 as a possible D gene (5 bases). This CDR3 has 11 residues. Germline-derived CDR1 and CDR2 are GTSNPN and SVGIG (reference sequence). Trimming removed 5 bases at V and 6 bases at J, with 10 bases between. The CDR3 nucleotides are TGTGCCTGGGGGGCTGTGGCTGAAGCTTTCTTT. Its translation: CAWGAVAEAFF.

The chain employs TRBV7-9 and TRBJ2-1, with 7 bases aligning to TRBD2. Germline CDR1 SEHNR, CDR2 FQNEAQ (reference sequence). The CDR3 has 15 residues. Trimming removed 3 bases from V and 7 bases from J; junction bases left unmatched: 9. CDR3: CASSFPGGRGNEQFF. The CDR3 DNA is TGTGCCAGCAGCTTTCCTGGCGGGAGAGGGAATGAGCAGTTCTTC.

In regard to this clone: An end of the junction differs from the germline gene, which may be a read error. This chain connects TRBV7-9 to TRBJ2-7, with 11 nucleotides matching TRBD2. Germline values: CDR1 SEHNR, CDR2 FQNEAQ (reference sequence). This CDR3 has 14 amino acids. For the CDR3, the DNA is TGTGCCAGCAGATTAGCGGGAGGGCCCTACGAGCAGTACTTC. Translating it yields CASRLAGGPYEQYF.

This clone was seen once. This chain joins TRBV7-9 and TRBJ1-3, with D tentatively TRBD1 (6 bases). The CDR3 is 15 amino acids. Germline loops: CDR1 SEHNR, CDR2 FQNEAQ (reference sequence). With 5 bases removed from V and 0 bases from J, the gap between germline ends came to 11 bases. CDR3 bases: TGTGCCAGCAGCCCCGACAGGCCCTCTGGAAACACCATATATTTT. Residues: CASSPDRPSGNTIYF.

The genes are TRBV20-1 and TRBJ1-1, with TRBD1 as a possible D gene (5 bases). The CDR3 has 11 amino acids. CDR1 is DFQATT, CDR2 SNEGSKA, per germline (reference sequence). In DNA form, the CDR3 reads TGCGGGTGGTGGGGCGCCACTGAAGCTTTCTTT. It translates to CGWWGATEAFF.

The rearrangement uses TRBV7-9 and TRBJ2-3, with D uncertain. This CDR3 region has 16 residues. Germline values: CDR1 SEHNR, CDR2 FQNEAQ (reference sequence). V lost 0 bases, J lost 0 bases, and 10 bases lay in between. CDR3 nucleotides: TGTGCCAGCAGCTTAGCAATCCAGGTCAGCACAGATACGCAGTATTTT. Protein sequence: CASSLAIQVSTDTQYF.

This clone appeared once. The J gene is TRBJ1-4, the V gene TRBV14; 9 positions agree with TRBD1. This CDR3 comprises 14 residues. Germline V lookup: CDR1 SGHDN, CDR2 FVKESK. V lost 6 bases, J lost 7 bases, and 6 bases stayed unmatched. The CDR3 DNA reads TGTGCCAGCAGACAACAGGGGGCAAGTGAAAAACTGTTTTTT. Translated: CASRQQGASEKLFF.

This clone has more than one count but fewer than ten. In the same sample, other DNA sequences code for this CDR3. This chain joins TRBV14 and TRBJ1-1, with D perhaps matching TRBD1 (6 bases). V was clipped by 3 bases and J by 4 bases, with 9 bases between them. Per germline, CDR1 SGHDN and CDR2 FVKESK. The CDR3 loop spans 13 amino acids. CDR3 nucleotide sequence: TGTGCCAGCAGCCAGACCAGGGGCACTGAAGCTTTCTTT. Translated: CASSQTRGTEAFF.

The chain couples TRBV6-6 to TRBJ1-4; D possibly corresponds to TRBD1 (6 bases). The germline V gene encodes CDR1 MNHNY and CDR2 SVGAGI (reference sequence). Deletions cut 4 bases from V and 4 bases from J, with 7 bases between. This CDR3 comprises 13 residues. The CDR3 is CASSLDSNEKLFF. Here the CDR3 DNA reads TGTGCCAGCAGTTTGGACAGTAATGAAAAACTGTTTTTT.

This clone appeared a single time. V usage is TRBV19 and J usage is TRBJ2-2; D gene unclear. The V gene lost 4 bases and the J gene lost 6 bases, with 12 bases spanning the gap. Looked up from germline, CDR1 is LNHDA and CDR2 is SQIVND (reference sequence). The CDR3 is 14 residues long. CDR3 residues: CASSTRQESGELFF. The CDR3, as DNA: TGTGCCAGTAGTACCCGCCAGGAGTCCGGGGAGCTGTTTTTT.